These 21 T cell receptor beta chains were all obtained from the same sample, sequenced in a study of blood T cell repertoires in COVID-19. Data came from immunoSEQ multiplex PCR; TCRdb stores just in-frame clones and leaves some out. The sample has just over 300,000 clones, 80% to 90% seen once. The material sequenced was PBMCs or T cells enriched from blood (not recorded which). These receptors all come from a man aged 25-40 years who had recovered from COVID-19.

The V gene is TRBV30, the J gene TRBJ1-2; D uncertain. Germline V gives CDR1 GTSNPN, CDR2 SVGIG (reference sequence). CDR3 length: 12 residues. Trimming shortened V by 1 base and J by 4 bases, and 7 bases separated the two germline ends. CDR3 DNA: TGTGCCTGGAGTGGGGGAGCCTATGGCTACACCTTC. Its protein is CAWSGGAYGYTF.

This clone was seen once. J is TRBJ2-7 and V is TRBV7-9; 10 bases align to TRBD1. The CDR3 has 14 amino acids. Germline V gene lookup returns CDR1 SEHNR and CDR2 FQNEAQ (reference sequence). The ends lost 5 bases at V and 4 bases at J; junction bases unmatched: 5. The CDR3 region has the DNA TGTGCCAGCAGCCCGAGGGACAGGGGTTACGAGCAGTACTTC. This codes for CASSPRDRGYEQYF.

The chain combines TRBV2 with TRBJ1-5, with TRBD1 matching 9 bases. This CDR3 is 15 amino acids long. The junction had 7 bases not matched to a gene; V was cut back by 6 bases and J by 4 bases. CDR1 SNHLY and CDR2 FYNNEI come from the germline V gene. CDR3 sequence reads: CASSVQGAQNQPQHF. Here the CDR3 DNA reads TGTGCCAGCAGCGTACAGGGGGCGCAGAATCAGCCCCAGCATTTT. Full variable domain (rest looked up from reference TRBV2 and TRBJ1-5): EPEVTQTPSHQVTQMGQEVILRCVPISNHLYFYWYRQILGQKVEFLVSFYNNEISEKSEIFDDQFSVERPDGSNFTLKIRSTKLEDSAMYFCASSVQGAQNQPQHFGDGTRLSIL.

This chain links TRBV28 with TRBJ1-3; 8 nucleotides line up with TRBD1. The CDR3 runs 18 residues. Germline lookup yields CDR1 MDHEN and CDR2 SYDVKM. The junction had 14 bases not matched to a gene; V was cut back by 6 bases and J by 1 base. CDR3: CASSLPQGAISSGNTIYF. CDR3 sequence (DNA): TGTGCCAGCAGCCTACCGCAGGGGGCGATTAGTTCTGGAAACACCATATATTTT.

The chain couples TRBV24-1 to TRBJ2-6; possible D gene TRBD1, 5 bases. Trimming left V 7 bases short and J 3 bases short, with 18 bases between. Germline V gene data show CDR1 as KGHDR and CDR2 as SFDVKD. The CDR3 is made up of 17 amino acids. DNA of the CDR3: TGTGCCACCAGGGGAAGCTCGCCAGGGATTGGGGCCAACGTCCTGACTTTC. Its protein product is CATRGSSPGIGANVLTF.

The genes are TRBV7-6 and TRBJ2-2, with 8 bases lining up with TRBD1. CDR1 SGHVS and CDR2 FNYEAQ come from the germline V gene. The CDR3 loop spans 16 amino acids. The V and J ends lost 4 bases and 6 bases, in that order; junction bases with no gene match: 10. CDR3 DNA: TGTGCCAGCAGCTACCTCGGACAGGGTTCCGCCGGGGAGCTGTTTTTT. The encoded protein is CASSYLGQGSAGELFF.

The V gene is TRBV5-8, the J gene TRBJ2-3; D unclear. V was shortened by 0 bases and J by 5 bases, with 13 bases between the two germline ends. CDR3 length: 15 residues. Germline assignment: CDR1 SGHTS and CDR2 YDEGEE. CDR3 nucleotides: TGTGCCAGCAGCTTGGCCTCGCGGTTTGGAGATACGCAGTATTTT. Translating gives CASSLASRFGDTQYF.

This chain joins TRBV10-3 and TRBJ2-3; 7 nucleotides align to TRBD1. The CDR3 is made up of 15 amino acids. The J segment lost 1 base and the V segment lost 4 bases, leaving 5 bases of the junction unmatched. Germline values: CDR1 ENHRY, CDR2 SYGVKD. CDR3 sequence reads: CAISGSDRGTDTQYF. The CDR3 DNA follows: TGTGCCATCAGTGGGTCCGACAGGGGCACAGATACGCAGTATTTT.

The rearrangement joins TRBV6-5 to TRBJ1-2; D remains ambiguous. CDR1 and CDR2 from the germline V gene are MNHEY and SVGAGI. The CDR3 extends over 13 amino acids. The V end lost 0 bases, the J end lost 8 bases, and 10 bases lay between the germline ends. The CDR3 nucleotides read TGTGCCAGCAGTTACTCGGTGGGGAGCGGCTACACCTTC. This gives the protein CASSYSVGSGYTF.

This clone was found a few times. The chain employs TRBV4-1 and TRBJ2-7, with TRBD1 matching 10 bases. The CDR3 length is 13 residues. Per germline, CDR1 MGHRA and CDR2 YSYEKL. V was clipped by 6 bases and J by 7 bases; unmatched bases: 6. This CDR3 is CASSSTGGGEQYF. Written as DNA, the CDR3 is TGCGCCAGCAGTTCGACAGGGGGCGGAGAGCAGTACTTC.

The chain is built from TRBV29-1 and TRBJ2-2; the match to TRBD2 covers 8 bases. This CDR3 spans 13 amino acids. Germline CDR1 is SQVTM and CDR2 is ANQGSEA. The V segment lost 4 bases and the J segment 6 bases; nucleotides outside the gene matches: 4. CDR3 region: CSVAGRAAGELFF. CDR3 bases: TGCAGCGTTGCCGGGAGGGCCGCCGGGGAGCTGTTTTTT.

The rearrangement joins TRBV18 to TRBJ1-1; 8 bases line up with TRBD1. This CDR3 spans 16 amino acids. Germline assignment: CDR1 KGHSH and CDR2 LQKENI. V lost 1 base, J lost 0 bases, and 4 bases stayed unmatched. The CDR3 protein is CASSPRQGYLNTEAFF. The CDR3 bases are TGTGCCAGCTCACCACGACAGGGGTATTTGAACACTGAAGCTTTCTTT.

The rearrangement links TRBV7-9 to TRBJ2-2, with D maybe TRBD2 (5 bases). The germline CDR1 and CDR2 sequences are SEHNR and FQNEAQ (reference sequence). The germline V and J ends were trimmed by 7 bases and 6 bases, with 18 bases remaining between them. The CDR3 loop spans 15 amino acids. This CDR3 reads CASTIGGGRSGELFF. CDR3 nucleotides: TGTGCCAGCACTATCGGAGGTGGTCGGTCCGGGGAGCTGTTTTTT.

This clone appeared once. The chain joins TRBV14 to TRBJ1-3, with D perhaps matching TRBD1 (5 bases). The CDR3 sequence is 17 residues long. CDR1 and CDR2 from the germline V gene are SGHDN and FVKESK. The V end lost 0 bases, the J end lost 2 bases, and 14 bases lay between the germline ends. The CDR3 bases are TGTGCCAGCAGCCAAGATGCAGGGCCTCGTCCTGGAAACACCATATATTTT. Protein product: CASSQDAGPRPGNTIYF.

The chain joins TRBV19 to TRBJ1-5; 7 bases align to TRBD1. CDR1 and CDR2 (germline): LNHDA, SQIVND (reference sequence). V shed 7 bases, J shed 0 bases, and the junction held 6 bases outside the gene matches. The CDR3 runs 15 residues. This CDR3 reads CASTTGQHSNQPQHF. The DNA of the CDR3 is TGTGCCAGTACTACGGGACAGCATAGCAATCAGCCCCAGCATTTT.

This chain connects TRBV6-5 to TRBJ1-6, with 9 bases aligning to TRBD1. This CDR3 contains 15 residues. V dropped 6 bases and J dropped 9; count of bases not matched to a gene: 9. The germline CDR1 and CDR2 sequences are MNHEY and SVGAGI. The CDR3 DNA reads as TGTGCCAGCAGAGACAGGGGGATAATAGCTTCACCCCTCCACTTT. Translating gives CASRDRGIIASPLHF.

The chain recombines TRBV6-5 with TRBJ1-3; a possible D gene is TRBD1 (5 bases). V was cut by 6 bases and J by 3 bases, with 9 bases left in between. CDR1 MNHEY and CDR2 SVGAGI come from the germline V gene. The CDR3 runs 13 residues. CDR3 nucleotide sequence: TGTGCCAGCAGCGGGGGGAATGGAAACACCATATATTTT. Amino acids: CASSGGNGNTIYF.

The chain recombines TRBV11-3 with TRBJ2-6; D gene unclear. CDR1 is SGHNT and CDR2 is YENEEA in the germline V gene. V lost 2 bases, J lost 0 bases, and 2 bases lay in between. This CDR3 is built from 14 residues. The CDR3 reads CASSLRSGANVLTF. The CDR3 nucleotides are TGTGCCAGCAGCTTACGCTCTGGGGCCAACGTCCTGACTTTC.

The chain combines TRBV2 with TRBJ2-3, with 10 nucleotides matching TRBD1. The junction had 2 bases not matched to a gene; V was cut back by 2 bases and J by 3 bases. Germline values: CDR1 SNHLY, CDR2 FYNNEI. The CDR3 is made up of 15 amino acids. The CDR3 loop reads CASSEWTGGTDTQYF. CDR3 coding DNA: TGTGCCAGCAGTGAATGGACAGGGGGAACAGATACGCAGTATTTT.

This clone was observed a single time. This sequence joins TRBV18 and TRBJ2-7; D perhaps matches TRBD1 (5 bases). Trimming removed 0 bases at V and 2 bases at J, with 11 bases between. The CDR3 has 15 amino acids. Germline CDR1 KGHSH, CDR2 LQKENI. The CDR3 DNA is TGTGCCAGCTCACCACCGACAGAACCAACCTACGAGCAGTACTTC. Amino acid sequence: CASSPPTEPTYEQYF.

DNA for the CDR3: TGTGCCAGCACGGTGTTGATGAACACTGAAGCTTTCTTT. It yields the protein CASTVLMNTEAFF. The chain joins TRBV2 to TRBJ1-1, with D unresolved. The germline V gene encodes CDR1 SNHLY and CDR2 FYNNEI. This CDR3 is 13 amino acids long. V lost 7 bases, J lost 0 bases, and 9 bases lay in between.